This paragraph covers one T cell receptor beta chain sequence. Its antigen remains unknown. The data were taken from a study of liver allograft versus peripheral blood T cells. At the level of the study: T cell receptor repertoires in transplanted livers were compared with those in recipients' peripheral blood. Study results and caveats: Intragraft T cell receptor repertoires of liver allografts were reportedly distinct from those in peripheral blood.

Germline V gene sequence: CDR1 GTSNPN, CDR2 SVGIG (reference sequence). The CDR3 covers 12 residues. Trimming stripped 2 bases from V and 2 bases from J, with 6 bases between. TCRdb independently ran MiXCR on the reads; one entry per CDR3 protein. In the table there are some 10,000 distinct CDR3 sequences, approximately 18% of which are singletons. This clonotype originated in a human patient who had a liver transplant. The graft donor may be the source of some T cells. The gene calls are TRBV30 and TRBJ1-1; D ambiguous. CDR3 sequence: CAWSFPNTEAFF. In nucleotides, the CDR3 is TGTGCCTGGAGTTTCCCAAACACTGAAGCTTTCTTT. The variable domain in full, with the rest retrieved from reference TRBV30 and TRBJ1-1, is SQTIHQWPATLVQPVGSPLSLECTVEGTSNPNLYWYRQAAGRGLQLLFYSVGIGQISSEVPQNLSASRPQDRQFILSSKKLLLSDSGFYLCAWSFPNTEAFFGQGTRLTVV.